This T cell receptor beta chain comes out of a study of T-cell reconstitution after alpha-beta-depleted transplantation in children. This clonotype was seen many times. The library targeted TCRbeta and was prepared with unique molecular identifiers. TCRdb analysed the PCR reads with MiXCR anew, one entry per CDR3 protein. This repertoire shows approximately 590,000 distinct CDR3 sequences, roughly a tenth found once; its top ten account for 4% to 5%. The CDR3 has 16 amino acids. Trimming removed 9 bases from V and 0 bases from J; junction bases left unmatched: 8. CDR1 MDHEN and CDR2 SYDVKM come from the germline V gene.

Sequences were derived from PBMCs from the stem cell graft donor, sampled from the stem cell graft. The V call is TRBV28, the J call TRBJ2-6, with 7 bases identical to TRBD1. The receptor was isolated from a human donor who donated a stem cell graft to a child with acute myeloid leukemia. The CDR3 region has the DNA TGTGCCAGTCGTGCAGGGGGTACCTCTGGGGCCAACGTCCTGACTTTC. It translates to CASRAGGTSGANVLTF.